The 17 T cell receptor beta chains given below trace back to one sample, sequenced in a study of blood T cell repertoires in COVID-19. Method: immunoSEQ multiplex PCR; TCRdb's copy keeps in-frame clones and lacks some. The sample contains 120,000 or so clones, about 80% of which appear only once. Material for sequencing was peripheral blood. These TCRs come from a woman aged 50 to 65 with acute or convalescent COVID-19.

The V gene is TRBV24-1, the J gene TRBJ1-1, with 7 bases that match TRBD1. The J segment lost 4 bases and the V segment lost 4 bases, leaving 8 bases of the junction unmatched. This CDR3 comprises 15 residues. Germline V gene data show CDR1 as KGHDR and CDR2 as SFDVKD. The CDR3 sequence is CATSENDRVITEAFF. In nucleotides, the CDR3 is TGTGCCACCAGTGAGAATGACAGGGTAATCACTGAAGCTTTCTTT.

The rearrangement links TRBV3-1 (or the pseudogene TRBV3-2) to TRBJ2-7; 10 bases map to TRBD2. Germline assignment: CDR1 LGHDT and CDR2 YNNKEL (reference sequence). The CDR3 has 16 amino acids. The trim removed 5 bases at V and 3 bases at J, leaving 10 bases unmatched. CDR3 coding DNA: TGTGCCAGCAGCTACCCTGGACTAGCGGCCGTCTACGAGCAGTACTTC. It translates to CASSYPGLAAVYEQYF.

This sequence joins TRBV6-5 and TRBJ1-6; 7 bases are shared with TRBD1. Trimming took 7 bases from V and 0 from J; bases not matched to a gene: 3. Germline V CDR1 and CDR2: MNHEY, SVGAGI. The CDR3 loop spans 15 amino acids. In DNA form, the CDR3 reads TGTGCCAGCACGGGACAGAACTCCTATAATTCACCCCTCCACTTT. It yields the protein CASTGQNSYNSPLHF.

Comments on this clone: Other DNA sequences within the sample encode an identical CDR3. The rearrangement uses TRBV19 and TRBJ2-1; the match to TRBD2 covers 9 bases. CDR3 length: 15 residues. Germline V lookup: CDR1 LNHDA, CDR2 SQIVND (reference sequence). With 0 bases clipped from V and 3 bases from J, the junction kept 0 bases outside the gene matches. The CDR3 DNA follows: TGTGCCAGTAGTATAGATAGCGGGAGCTACAATGAGCAGTTCTTC. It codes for CASSIDSGSYNEQFF.

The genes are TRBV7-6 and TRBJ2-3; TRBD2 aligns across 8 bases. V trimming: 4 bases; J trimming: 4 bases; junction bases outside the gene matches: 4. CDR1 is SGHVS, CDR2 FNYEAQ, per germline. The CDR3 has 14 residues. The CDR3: CASSCRRGADTQYF. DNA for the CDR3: TGTGCCAGCAGCTGCAGGCGGGGGGCAGATACGCAGTATTTT.

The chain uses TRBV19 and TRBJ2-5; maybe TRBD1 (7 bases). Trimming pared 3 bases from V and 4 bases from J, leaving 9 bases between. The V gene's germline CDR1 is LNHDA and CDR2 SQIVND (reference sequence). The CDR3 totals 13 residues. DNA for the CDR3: TGTGCCAGTAGTATCCAGGGGGGAGAGACCCAGTACTTC. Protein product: CASSIQGGETQYF.

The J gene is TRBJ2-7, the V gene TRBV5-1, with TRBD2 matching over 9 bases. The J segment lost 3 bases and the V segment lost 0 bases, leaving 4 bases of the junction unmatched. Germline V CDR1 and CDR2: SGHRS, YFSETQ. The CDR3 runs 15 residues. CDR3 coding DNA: TGCGCCAGCAGCTTGGCTAGCGGGAACATCTACGAGCAGTACTTC. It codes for CASSLASGNIYEQYF.

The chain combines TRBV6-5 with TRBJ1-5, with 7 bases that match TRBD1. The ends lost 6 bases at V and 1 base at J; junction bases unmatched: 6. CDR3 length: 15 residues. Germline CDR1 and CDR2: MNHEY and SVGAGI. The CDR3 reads CASRGAGGSNQPQHF. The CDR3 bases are TGTGCCAGCAGGGGGGCAGGGGGGAGCAATCAGCCCCAGCATTTT.

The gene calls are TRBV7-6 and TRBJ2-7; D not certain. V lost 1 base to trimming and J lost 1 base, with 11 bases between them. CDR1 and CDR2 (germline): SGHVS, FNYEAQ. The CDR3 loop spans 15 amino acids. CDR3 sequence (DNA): TGTGCCAGCAGCTTAGGGGCAGGTAGATCCTACGAGCAGTACTTC. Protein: CASSLGAGRSYEQYF.

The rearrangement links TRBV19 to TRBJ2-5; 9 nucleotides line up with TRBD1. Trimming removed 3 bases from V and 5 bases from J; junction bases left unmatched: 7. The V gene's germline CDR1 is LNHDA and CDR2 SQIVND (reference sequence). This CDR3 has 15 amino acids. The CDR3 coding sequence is TGTGCCAGTAGTATGATGGGACAGGGTTCGGAGACCCAGTACTTC. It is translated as CASSMMGQGSETQYF.

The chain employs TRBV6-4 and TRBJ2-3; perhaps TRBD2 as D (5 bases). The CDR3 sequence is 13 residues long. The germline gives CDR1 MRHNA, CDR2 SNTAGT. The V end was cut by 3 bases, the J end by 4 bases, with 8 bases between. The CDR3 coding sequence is TGTGCCAGCAGTGAGCGGGTGGCAGATACGCAGTATTTT. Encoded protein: CASSERVADTQYF.

The CDR3 sequence is CASSMRGADTQYF. The CDR3 region has the DNA TGTGCCAGTAGTATGCGGGGAGCAGATACGCAGTATTTT. V and J are TRBV19 and TRBJ2-3; the D gene is possibly TRBD2 (6 bases). V lost 3 bases and J lost 4, with 8 bases in between. The CDR3 spans 13 residues. Germline values: CDR1 LNHDA, CDR2 SQIVND (reference sequence).

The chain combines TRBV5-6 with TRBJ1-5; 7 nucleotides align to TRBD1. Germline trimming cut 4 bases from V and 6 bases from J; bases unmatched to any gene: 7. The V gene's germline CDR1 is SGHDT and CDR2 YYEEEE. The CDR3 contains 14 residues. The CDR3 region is CASSETGRSQPQHF. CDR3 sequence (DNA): TGTGCCAGCAGCGAGACAGGGCGCAGTCAGCCCCAGCATTTT.

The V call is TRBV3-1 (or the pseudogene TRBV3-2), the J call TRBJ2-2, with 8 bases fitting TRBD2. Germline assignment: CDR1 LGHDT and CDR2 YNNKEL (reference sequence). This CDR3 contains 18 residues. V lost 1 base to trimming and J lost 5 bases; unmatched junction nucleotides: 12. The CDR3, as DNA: TGTGCCAGCAGCCAAGTTGGTCAGCGGGGGCGTTTTACCGGGGAGCTGTTTTTT. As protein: CASSQVGQRGRFTGELFF.

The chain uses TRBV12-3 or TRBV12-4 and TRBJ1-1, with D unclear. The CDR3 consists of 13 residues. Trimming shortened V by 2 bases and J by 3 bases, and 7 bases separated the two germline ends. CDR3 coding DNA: TGTGCCAGCAGTTTAACGGTTGACACTGAAGCTTTCTTT. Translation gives CASSLTVDTEAFF.

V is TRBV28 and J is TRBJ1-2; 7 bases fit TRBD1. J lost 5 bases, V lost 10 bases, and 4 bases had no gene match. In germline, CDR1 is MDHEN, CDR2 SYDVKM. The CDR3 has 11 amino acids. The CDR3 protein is CATGDSYGYTF. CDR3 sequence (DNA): TGTGCCACCGGGGACAGTTATGGCTACACCTTC.

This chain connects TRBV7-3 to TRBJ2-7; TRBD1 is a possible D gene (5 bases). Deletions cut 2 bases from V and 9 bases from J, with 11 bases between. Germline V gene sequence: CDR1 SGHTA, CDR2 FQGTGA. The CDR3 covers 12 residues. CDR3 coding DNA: TGTGCCAGCAGCTTAGACAGTACGGTGCAGTACTTC. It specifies CASSLDSTVQYF.